Presented here are 14 T cell receptor beta chains from one specimen sequenced in a study of response to subunit inactivated influenza vaccine. Each CDR3 protein gets one entry after TCRdb re-called the RT-PCR reads with MiXCR. The data show about 520,000 distinct CDR3 sequences, with about 25% seen just once and under 2.5% held by the top ten. Source: CD4+ T cells sorted from PBMCs, taken approximately 5 days after vaccination. The receptors derive from a man aged 45-65 years who received an inactivated influenza vaccine.

This chain connects TRBV13 to TRBJ2-5; 8 bases line up with TRBD1. Per the germline V gene, CDR1 is PRHDT and CDR2 is FYEKMQ (reference sequence). This CDR3 is built from 13 residues. V shed 5 bases and J 4 bases; nucleotides not matched to a gene: 3. The DNA of the CDR3 is TGTGCCAGCAGCAAAGGGACAGGAGAGACCCAGTACTTC. This translates into CASSKGTGETQYF.

The rearrangement joins TRBV7-2 to TRBJ1-2; TRBD1 might be the D (5 bases). CDR3 size: 13 residues. Germline-derived CDR1 and CDR2 are SGHTA and FQGNSA. V was clipped by 1 base and J by 7 bases, with 10 bases between them. CDR3 in amino acids: CASSLGGESGYTF. Here the CDR3 DNA reads TGTGCCAGCAGCTTAGGGGGGGAGAGTGGCTACACCTTC.

This clonotype was found a few times. This chain connects TRBV6-6 to TRBJ1-1, with D unclear. The CDR3 spans 13 residues. The ends were cut back, 2 bases at V and 1 base at J, with 5 bases in the middle. CDR1 and CDR2 from the germline V gene are MNHNY and SVGAGI (reference sequence). The DNA of the CDR3 is TGTGCCAGCAGTTACGGGAAGAACACTGAAGCTTTCTTT. This gives the protein CASSYGKNTEAFF.

In its sample, this clonotype was seen a few times. This chain joins TRBV20-1 and TRBJ1-2, with 9 bases identical to TRBD1. J gave up 7 bases and V 0 bases, and 12 bases lay outside the gene matches. CDR3 length: 16 residues. Germline assignment: CDR1 DFQATT and CDR2 SNEGSKA (reference sequence). The CDR3 sequence is CSARDAMRQGVSGYTF. For the CDR3, the DNA is TGCAGTGCTAGAGATGCTATGCGACAGGGGGTTAGTGGCTACACCTTC.

This clonotype was found many times. The V and J genes are TRBV5-1 and TRBJ2-6; a weak D match, TRBD1 (5 bases). V lost 1 base and J lost 2, with 10 bases in between. Germline V gene data show CDR1 as SGHRS and CDR2 as YFSETQ. This CDR3 spans 16 amino acids. Written as DNA, the CDR3 is TGCGCCAGCAGCTTGCCGGGCAGGGCTGGGGCCAACGTCCTGACTTTC. Amino acids: CASSLPGRAGANVLTF.

This clonotype was seen more than once but under ten times. This chain connects TRBV7-2 to TRBJ1-2; the D is unclear. Trimming took off 0 bases at V and 4 bases at J, with 12 bases between the two ends. CDR3 length: 15 amino acids. The germline CDR1 and CDR2 sequences are SGHTA and FQGNSA. CDR3 residues: CASSLAFGSSYGYTF. CDR3 sequence (DNA): TGTGCCAGCAGCTTAGCTTTTGGGAGTTCCTATGGCTACACCTTC.

V is TRBV4-2 and J is TRBJ2-3; 12 bases align to TRBD2. Per the germline V gene, CDR1 is LGHNA and CDR2 is YNFKEQ. The CDR3 contains 17 residues. V was clipped by 2 bases and J by 7 bases; unmatched bases: 10. CDR3 residues: CASSQMSLAGGGYTQYF. The CDR3 nucleotides are TGTGCCAGCAGCCAAATGAGCCTAGCGGGAGGGGGATATACGCAGTATTTT.

This clonotype was counted a few times. The gene calls are TRBV29-1 and TRBJ2-7; the match to TRBD2 covers 8 bases. The CDR3 runs to 15 residues. The ends lost 3 bases at V and 4 bases at J; junction bases unmatched: 11. Germline CDR1 and CDR2: SQVTM and ANQGSEA. The CDR3 sequence is CSVDTGRGGSYEQYF. CDR3 sequence (DNA): TGCAGCGTTGACACTGGCCGGGGGGGTTCTTACGAGCAGTACTTC.

This clonotype appeared a few times. This chain's CDR3 is CSAGGGASEKLFF. As DNA, the CDR3 is TGCAGCGCCGGTGGGGGGGCCTCTGAAAAACTGTTTTTT. V is TRBV29-1 and J is TRBJ1-4, with a weak D call TRBD1 (6 bases). This CDR3 has 13 residues. The ends were cut back, 7 bases at V and 7 bases at J, with 16 bases in the middle. Germline CDR1 reads SQVTM; CDR2 reads ANQGSEA.

This clonotype was observed a few times. The chain carries TRBV12-3 or TRBV12-4 and TRBJ1-2, with 9 bases lining up with TRBD1. V lost 0 bases to trimming and J lost 10 bases; unmatched junction nucleotides: 9. The CDR3 consists of 15 residues. The CDR3 DNA sequence: TGTGCCAGCAGTTTAGCCACCGACAGGGGGGACGACTACACCTTC. It codes for CASSLATDRGDDYTF.

This clonotype was counted between two and nine times. The chain carries TRBV11-3 and TRBJ2-3, with TRBD1 matching over 7 bases. CDR3 length: 14 amino acids. Germline V lookup: CDR1 SGHNT, CDR2 YENEEA. Trimming took 5 bases from V and 2 from J; bases not matched to a gene: 4. The CDR3 region is CASSPGTVTDTQYF. The CDR3 DNA follows: TGTGCCAGCAGCCCAGGGACAGTCACAGATACGCAGTATTTT.

V and J are TRBV4-1 and TRBJ2-5, with a weak D call TRBD2 (6 bases). The CDR3 sequence is 14 residues long. The ends were cut back, 3 bases at V and 2 bases at J, with 10 bases in the middle. Germline CDR1 MGHRA, CDR2 YSYEKL. For the CDR3, the DNA is TGCGCCAGCAGCCAGGGGGACTTTCAAGAGACCCAGTACTTC. Its protein is CASSQGDFQETQYF.

The CDR3 loop is CASVHPRAGGMTFF. The CDR3 coding sequence is TGTGCCAGCGTCCACCCTAGGGCAGGGGGTATGACTTTCTTT. This rearrangement joins TRBV27 to TRBJ1-1; 7 nucleotides align to TRBD1. The CDR3 is 14 amino acids. Germline-derived CDR1 and CDR2 are MNHEY and SMNVEV (reference sequence). V trimming: 8 bases; J trimming: 12 bases; junction bases outside the gene matches: 18.

This clonotype was recorded at least ten times. The CDR3 sequence is CSAGTGEEQYF. CDR3 nucleotide sequence: TGCAGCGCCGGGACAGGGGAAGAGCAGTACTTC. The V gene is TRBV29-1, the J gene TRBJ2-7, with 10 bases matching TRBD1. Unmatched junction bases numbered 4, after V lost 7 bases and J lost 7 bases. Germline V gene data show CDR1 as SQVTM and CDR2 as ANQGSEA. The CDR3 totals 11 residues.